This entry describes one TCR beta chain. Antigen specificity is unknown. This specimen belongs to a study of lymphopenia after photon versus proton radiotherapy. The CDR3 consists of 14 residues. With 7 bases removed from V and 1 base from J, the gap between germline ends came to 13 bases. CDR1 and CDR2 from the germline V gene are MNHNY and SVGAGI (reference sequence). Regarding the study as a whole: Photon-treated patients lost naive T cells and TCR diversity; proton-treated stayed stable. After the lymphocyte nadir, photon-treated repertoires showed oligoclonal expansion, especially of CD8+ Temra cells.

Some clones are missing from TCRdb's copy, which holds only in-frame ones; the method was immunoSEQ multiplex PCR. The sample includes 53,000 or so clones, approximately 82% seen only once; the top ten take about 29%. This receptor was obtained from a man aged 45 to 65 with gastric cancer. Material: peripheral blood, obtained from a patient treated with photon-based radiotherapy. The chain recombines TRBV6-6 with TRBJ1-1; a weak D match, TRBD1 (5 bases). This CDR3 is CASKGAGPNTEAFF. DNA of the CDR3: TGTGCCAGCAAAGGGGCAGGACCGAACACTGAAGCTTTCTTT.